This TCR beta chain was profiled in a study of blood T cell repertoires in COVID-19. The CDR3 spans 14 residues. CDR1 is SEHNR and CDR2 is FQNEAQ in the germline V gene (reference sequence). The V and J ends lost 5 bases and 9 bases respectively, with 17 bases between them. Measured with immunoSEQ multiplex PCR; TCRdb has only the in-frame clones, and not every one. The table includes 400,000 to 500,000 clones, 88% detected once. Source material: PBMCs or T cells enriched from blood (not recorded which). The clonotype was recovered from a woman aged 18-30 years who had been exposed to COVID-19. The genes are TRBV7-9 and TRBJ2-1; TRBD1 is a possible D gene (7 bases). Written as DNA, the CDR3 is TGTGCCAGCAGCGACGGAGGGGGCCGAGGTGAGCAGTTCTTC. Translating gives CASSDGGGRGEQFF.